The present T cell receptor (beta chain) was sequenced within a study of blood T cell repertoires in COVID-19. On the study more broadly: The analysed material was cDNA or gDNA that came from T cells, B-cell-depleted T cells, or PBMCs.

Seattle patient enrollment occurred during active infection, with longitudinal follow-up thereafter. Sequenced by immunoSEQ multiplex PCR; TCRdb stores in-frame clones only, minus some. The data contain a few hundred thousand clones, around nine tenths of them singletons. Germline V CDR1 and CDR2: SGHRS, YFSETQ. V lost 4 bases and J lost 2; bases outside the gene matches: 16. This CDR3 region has 18 residues. This clonotype was sampled from a man aged 50 to 60 with COVID-19, enrolled during active disease. The chain is built from TRBV5-1 and TRBJ1-1; 8 nucleotides agree with TRBD1. The sequenced sample was peripheral blood. CDR3 loop: CASSVRALQGAVNTEAFF. For the CDR3, the DNA is TGCGCCAGCAGCGTTAGGGCACTCCAGGGGGCGGTAAACACTGAAGCTTTCTTT.